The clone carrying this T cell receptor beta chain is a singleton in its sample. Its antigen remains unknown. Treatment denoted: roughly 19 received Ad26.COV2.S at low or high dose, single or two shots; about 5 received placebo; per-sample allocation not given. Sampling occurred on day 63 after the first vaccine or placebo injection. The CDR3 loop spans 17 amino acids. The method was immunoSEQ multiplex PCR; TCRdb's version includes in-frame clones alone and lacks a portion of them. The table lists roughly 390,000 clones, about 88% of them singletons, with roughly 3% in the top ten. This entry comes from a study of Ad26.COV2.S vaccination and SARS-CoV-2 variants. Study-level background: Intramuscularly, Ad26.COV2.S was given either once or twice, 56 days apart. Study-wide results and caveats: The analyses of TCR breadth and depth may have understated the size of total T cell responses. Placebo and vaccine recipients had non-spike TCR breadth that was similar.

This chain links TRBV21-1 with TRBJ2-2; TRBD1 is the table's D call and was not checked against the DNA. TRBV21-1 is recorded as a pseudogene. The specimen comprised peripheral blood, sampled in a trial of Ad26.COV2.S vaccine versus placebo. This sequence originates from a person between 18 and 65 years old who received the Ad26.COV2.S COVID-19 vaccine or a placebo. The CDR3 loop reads CASTGQLLRGGSGELFF. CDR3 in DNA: TGTGCCAGCACCGGACAGCTCTTAAGGGGTGGTAGCGGGGAGCTGTTTTTT.